Below, 9 T cell receptor beta chains from the same sample are listed, as sequenced in a study of blood T cell repertoires in COVID-19. Profiled with immunoSEQ multiplex PCR; TCRdb holds only in-frame clones, not every one. This sample has about half a million clones, with roughly 89% found just once. The sample taken for sequencing was peripheral blood. The receptors shown here come from a man between 18 and 29 years old with COVID-19, enrolled during active disease.

The chain recombines TRBV7-7 with TRBJ2-3; D is possibly TRBD1 (6 bases). V shed 3 bases and J shed 2 bases, with 12 bases lying between them. CDR1 SSHAT and CDR2 FNYEAQ come from the germline V gene (reference sequence). The CDR3 has 15 amino acids. The CDR3 sequence: CASSLRGSTTDTQYF. DNA for the CDR3: TGTGCCAGCAGCTTGAGGGGGTCGACCACAGATACGCAGTATTTT.

This clone was seen just once. For the CDR3, the DNA is TGTGCCAGCAGCCTAACTCAGGGGGAGCAGTACTTC. It specifies CASSLTQGEQYF. The V gene is TRBV3-1 (or the pseudogene TRBV3-2), the J gene TRBJ2-7, with a weak D call TRBD1 (6 bases). Germline V gives CDR1 LGHDT, CDR2 YNNKEL (reference sequence). This CDR3 is 12 amino acids long. V was clipped by 4 bases and J by 7 bases, with 11 bases between them.

V gene TRBV5-1 combines with J gene TRBJ2-7; D remains unclear. This CDR3 comprises 13 residues. The germline V and J ends were trimmed by 4 bases and 2 bases, with 10 bases remaining between them. Germline lookup yields CDR1 SGHRS and CDR2 YFSETQ. The CDR3 DNA follows: TGCGCCAGCAGCCCGTCCTCTGCCTACGAGCAGTACTTC. Protein sequence: CASSPSSAYEQYF.

This clone was seen at least ten times. The chain joins TRBV2 to TRBJ2-1; 10 bases fit TRBD1. V dropped 6 bases and J dropped 4; count of bases not matched to a gene: 3. The CDR3 loop spans 14 amino acids. The germline V gene encodes CDR1 SNHLY and CDR2 FYNNEI. The CDR3 sequence: CASSRDRGYNEQFF. The CDR3 DNA reads TGTGCCAGCAGCCGGGACAGGGGATACAATGAGCAGTTCTTC.

Here the CDR3 DNA reads TGTGCCAGCAGCCCTGAGCCCGGGAACGAGCAGTTCTTC. Translation gives CASSPEPGNEQFF. The gene calls are TRBV5-6 and TRBJ2-1, with D possibly being TRBD2 (5 bases). Between the trimmed V and J ends, which lost 4 bases and 10 bases, there was a span of 15 bases. The CDR3 is 13 residues long. Per the germline V gene, CDR1 is SGHDT and CDR2 is YYEEEE.

The rearrangement uses TRBV6-5 and TRBJ2-7, with TRBD1 matching over 8 bases. The CDR3 has 12 residues. Looked up from germline, CDR1 is MNHEY and CDR2 is SVGAGI. The V gene end was trimmed by 9 bases and the J gene end by 2 bases; junction bases not matched to a gene: 3. The CDR3 sequence is CASQGAAYEQYF. The CDR3 nucleotides are TGTGCCAGTCAGGGGGCGGCCTACGAGCAGTACTTC.

V is TRBV24-1 and J is TRBJ2-3; 12 positions agree with TRBD2. The CDR3 loop spans 16 amino acids. From germline, CDR1 is KGHDR and CDR2 SFDVKD. Trimming at V came to 4 bases and at J to 1 base, leaving 2 bases not matched to a gene. The CDR3 loop is CATSEWTSGGTDTQYF. The CDR3 DNA sequence: TGTGCCACCAGTGAGTGGACTAGCGGGGGCACAGATACGCAGTATTTT.

This sequence joins TRBV5-1 and TRBJ1-3, with TRBD1 matching 8 bases. Losses at the gene ends were 1 base for V and 6 bases for J; bases not matched to a gene: 6. Germline loops: CDR1 SGHRS, CDR2 YFSETQ. The CDR3 consists of 15 residues. DNA for the CDR3: TGCGCCAGCAGCTTGTCGGACAGGGCCGAAAACACCATATATTTT. Its translation is CASSLSDRAENTIYF. Using reference TRBV5-1 and TRBJ1-3 for the parts outside the CDR3, the full variable domain is KAGVTQTPRYLIKTRGQQVTLSCSPISGHRSVSWYQQTPGQGLQFLFEYFSETQRNKGNFPGRFSGRQFSNSRSEMNVSTLELGDSALYLCASSLSDRAENTIYFGEGSWLTVV.

The chain couples TRBV14 to TRBJ2-7; 12 positions agree with TRBD2. V was clipped by 4 bases and J by 2 bases; unmatched bases: 12. The CDR3 runs 18 residues. CDR1 and CDR2 (germline): SGHDN, FVKESK. This CDR3 reads CASSPWRGLAGQTYEQYF. In nucleotides, the CDR3 is TGTGCCAGCAGCCCCTGGCGGGGACTAGCGGGTCAAACCTACGAGCAGTACTTC.